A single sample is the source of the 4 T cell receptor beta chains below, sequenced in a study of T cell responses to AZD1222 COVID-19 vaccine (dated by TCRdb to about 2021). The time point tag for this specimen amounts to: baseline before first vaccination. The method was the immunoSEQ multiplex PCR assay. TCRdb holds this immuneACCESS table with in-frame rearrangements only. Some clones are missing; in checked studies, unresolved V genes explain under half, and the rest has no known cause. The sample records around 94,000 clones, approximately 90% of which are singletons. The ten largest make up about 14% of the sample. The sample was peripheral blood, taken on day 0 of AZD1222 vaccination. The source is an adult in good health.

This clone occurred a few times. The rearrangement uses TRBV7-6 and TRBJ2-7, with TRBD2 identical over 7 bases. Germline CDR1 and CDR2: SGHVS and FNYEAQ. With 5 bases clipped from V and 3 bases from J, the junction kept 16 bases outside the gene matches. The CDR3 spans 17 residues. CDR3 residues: CASSPLGSAGRVYEQYF. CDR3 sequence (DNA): TGTGCCAGCAGCCCCTTAGGATCCGCGGGGAGGGTCTACGAGCAGTACTTC. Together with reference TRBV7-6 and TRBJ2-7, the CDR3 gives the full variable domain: GAGVSQSPRYKVTKRGQDVALRCDPISGHVSLYWYRQALGQGPEFLTYFNYEAQQDKSGLPNDRFSAERPEGSISTLTIQRTEQRDSAMYRCASSPLGSAGRVYEQYFGPGTRLTVT.

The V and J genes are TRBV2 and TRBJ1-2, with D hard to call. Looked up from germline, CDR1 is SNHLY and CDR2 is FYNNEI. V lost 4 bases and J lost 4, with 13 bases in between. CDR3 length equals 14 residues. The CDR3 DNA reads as TGTGCCAGCAGTGTCGAGTCGCCGGGCTATGGCTACACCTTC. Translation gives CASSVESPGYGYTF.

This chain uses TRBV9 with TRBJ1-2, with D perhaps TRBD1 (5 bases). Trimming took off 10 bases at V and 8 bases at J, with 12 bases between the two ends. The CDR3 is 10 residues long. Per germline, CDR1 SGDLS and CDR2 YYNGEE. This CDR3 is CAPRGEGYTF. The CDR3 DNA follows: TGTGCCCCAAGGGGCGAGGGCTACACCTTC.

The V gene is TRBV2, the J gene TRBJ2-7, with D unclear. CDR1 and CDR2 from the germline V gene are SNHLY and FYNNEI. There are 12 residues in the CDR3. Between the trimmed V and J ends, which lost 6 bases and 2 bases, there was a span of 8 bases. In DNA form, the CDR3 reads TGTGCCAGCAGCGGTTGGGCCTACGAGCAGTACTTC. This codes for CASSGWAYEQYF.